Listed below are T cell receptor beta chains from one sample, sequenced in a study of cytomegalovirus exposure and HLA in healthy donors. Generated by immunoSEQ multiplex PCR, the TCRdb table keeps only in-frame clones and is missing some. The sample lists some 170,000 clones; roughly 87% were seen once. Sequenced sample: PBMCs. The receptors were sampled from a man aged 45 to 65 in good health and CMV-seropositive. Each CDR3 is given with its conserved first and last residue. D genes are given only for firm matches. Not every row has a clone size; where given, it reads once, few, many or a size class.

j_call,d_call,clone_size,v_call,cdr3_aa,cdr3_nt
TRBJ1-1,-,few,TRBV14,CASSQDLRQRRAFF,TGTGCCAGCAGCCAAGATCTTAGGCAGCGAAGGGCTTTCTTT
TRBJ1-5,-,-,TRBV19,CASSIAGDRQPQHF,TGTGCCAGTAGTATAGCCGGGGATAGGCAGCCCCAGCATTTT
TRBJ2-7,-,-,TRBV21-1,CASTQRVKGTGDYEQYF,TGTGCCAGCACCCAAAGGGTGAAGGGGACAGGGGACTACGAGCAGTACTTC
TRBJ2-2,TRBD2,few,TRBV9,CASSVRGYTGELFF,TGTGCCAGCAGCGTGCGGGGGTACACCGGGGAGCTGTTTTTT
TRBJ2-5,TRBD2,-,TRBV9,CASSVAWDSGGLETQYF,TGTGCCAGCAGCGTAGCTTGGGATAGCGGGGGGCTGGAGACCCAGTACTTC
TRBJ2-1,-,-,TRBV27,CASGSGGTYNEQFF,TGTGCCAGCGGCTCGGGGGGCACGTACAATGAGCAGTTCTTC
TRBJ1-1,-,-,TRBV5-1,CASSFMTGQNTEAFF,TGCGCCAGCAGCTTTATGACAGGCCAGAACACTGAAGCTTTCTTT
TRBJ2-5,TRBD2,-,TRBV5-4,CASSLGASGGYKTQYF,TGTGCCAGCAGCTTGGGGGCTAGCGGGGGGTATAAGACCCAGTACTTC
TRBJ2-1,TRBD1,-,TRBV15,CATSPRDRPLVNEQFF,TGTGCCACCAGCCCCCGGGACAGACCTCTGGTCAATGAGCAGTTCTTC
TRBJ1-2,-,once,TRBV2,CASRRAMGGYTF,TGTGCCAGCAGGCGGGCTATGGGTGGCTACACCTTC
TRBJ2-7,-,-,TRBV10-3,CAISELNYNEQYF,TGTGCCATCAGTGAATTAAACTACAACGAGCAGTACTTC
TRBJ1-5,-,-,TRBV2,CASSESLIRDQPQHF,TGTGCCAGCAGTGAATCTTTGATCCGAGATCAGCCCCAGCATTTT
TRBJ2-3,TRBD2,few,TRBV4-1,CASSQLGLAGEPRYF,TGCGCCAGCAGCCAACTGGGACTAGCGGGGGAGCCCCGGTATTTT
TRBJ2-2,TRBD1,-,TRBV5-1,CASSSGQTTGELFF,TGCGCCAGCAGCTCGGGACAGACCACCGGGGAGCTGTTTTTT
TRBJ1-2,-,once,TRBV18,CASSPSRFDYGYTF,TGTGCCAGCTCACCTTCCAGATTCGACTATGGCTACACCTTC
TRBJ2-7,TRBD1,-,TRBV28,CASSFDRAYEQYF,TGTGCCAGCAGTTTTGACAGGGCCTACGAGCAGTACTTC
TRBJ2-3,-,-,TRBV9,CASSPTRGNTQYF,TGTGCCAGCAGCCCTACCCGCGGGAATACGCAGTATTTT
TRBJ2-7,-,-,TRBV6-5,CASRWTSYEQYF,TGTGCCAGCAGGTGGACATCCTACGAGCAGTACTTC
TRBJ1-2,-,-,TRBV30,CAWSVAGFGGYTF,TGTGCCTGGAGTGTTGCAGGGTTCGGTGGCTACACCTTC
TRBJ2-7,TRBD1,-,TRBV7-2,CASSPDRGRHEQYF,TGTGCCAGCAGCCCGGACAGGGGGCGACACGAGCAGTACTTC
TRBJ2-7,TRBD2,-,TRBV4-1,CASSQDKGLVEIEQYF,TGCGCCAGCAGCCAAGATAAGGGACTAGTCGAAATCGAGCAGTACTTC
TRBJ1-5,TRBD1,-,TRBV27,CASSFRGTGAYSNQPQHF,TGTGCCAGCAGTTTTAGAGGGACAGGAGCTTATAGCAATCAGCCCCAGCATTTT
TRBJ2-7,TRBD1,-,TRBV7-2,CASSPSRDRVHEQYF,TGTGCCAGCAGCCCGAGCCGGGACAGGGTCCACGAGCAGTACTTC
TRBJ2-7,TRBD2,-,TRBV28,CASSSPTGRPSYEQYF,TGTGCCAGCAGTTCCCCCACCGGGAGGCCCTCCTACGAGCAGTACTTC
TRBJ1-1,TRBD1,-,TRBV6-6,CASSETGDTEAFF,TGTGCCAGCAGCGAGACAGGGGACACTGAAGCTTTCTTT
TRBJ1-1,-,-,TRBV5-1,CASSSLTGLGTEAFF,TGCGCCAGCAGCTCGCTGACAGGATTGGGAACTGAAGCTTTCTTT
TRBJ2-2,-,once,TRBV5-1,CASSSPVLTGELFF,TGCGCCAGCAGCTCACCGGTGCTCACCGGGGAGCTGTTTTTT
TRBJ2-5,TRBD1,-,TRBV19,CASSITGAYQETQYF,TGTGCCAGTAGTATAACAGGGGCGTACCAAGAGACCCAGTACTTC
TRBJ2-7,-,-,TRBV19,CASSNQGYEQYF,TGTGCCAGTAGCAATCAGGGATACGAGCAGTACTTC
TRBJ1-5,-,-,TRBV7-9,CASSLDGYSNQPQHF,TGTGCCAGCAGCTTAGACGGTTATAGCAATCAGCCCCAGCATTTT
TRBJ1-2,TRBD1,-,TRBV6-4,CASNRTGRLDGYTF,TGTGCCAGCAATAGGACAGGGAGGCTTGATGGCTACACCTTC
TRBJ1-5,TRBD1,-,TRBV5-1,CASSLPPGGWRYSNQPQHF,TGCGCCAGCAGCTTGCCACCAGGGGGCTGGAGGTATAGCAATCAGCCCCAGCATTTT
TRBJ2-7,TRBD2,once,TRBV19,CASSITGTSGSYEQYF,TGTGCCAGTAGTATCACCGGGACTAGCGGGTCCTACGAGCAGTACTTC
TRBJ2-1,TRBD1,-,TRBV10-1,CASSDPDRAYNEQFF,TGCGCCAGCAGTGACCCAGACAGGGCCTACAATGAGCAGTTCTTC
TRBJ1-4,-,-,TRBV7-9,CSSSSTGRGSNEKLFF,TGTTCCAGCAGCTCAACCGGGCGAGGGTCTAATGAAAAACTGTTTTTT
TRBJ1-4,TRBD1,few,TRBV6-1,CASSRTTGGNEKLFF,TGTGCCAGCAGTAGAACGACAGGGGGTAATGAAAAACTGTTTTTT
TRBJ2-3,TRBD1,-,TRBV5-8,CASSPGQGITDTQYF,TGTGCCAGCAGCCCGGGACAGGGGATCACAGATACGCAGTATTTT
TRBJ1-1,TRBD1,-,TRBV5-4,CASSFTGTGNTEAFF,TGTGCCAGCAGCTTTACCGGGACAGGGAACACTGAAGCTTTCTTT
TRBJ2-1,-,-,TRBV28,CASSASYNEQFF,TGTGCCAGCAGTGCCAGCTACAATGAGCAGTTCTTC
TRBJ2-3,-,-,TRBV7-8,CASSLGGYSTDTQYF,TGTGCCAGCAGCTTAGGCGGGTATAGCACAGATACGCAGTATTTT
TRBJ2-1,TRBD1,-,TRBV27,CASRGTGLIAEQFF,TGTGCCAGCAGAGGGACAGGGCTAATCGCTGAGCAGTTCTTC
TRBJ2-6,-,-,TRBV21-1,CASTNPGGPGANVLTF,TGTGCCAGCACCAACCCAGGGGGTCCTGGGGCCAACGTCCTGACTTTC
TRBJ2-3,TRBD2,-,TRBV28,CASSLFLPTSRRTDTQYF,TGTGCCAGCAGTTTATTCCTCCCGACTAGCCGACGCACAGATACGCAGTATTTT
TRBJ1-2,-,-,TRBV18,CASSSSRASPPGGYTF,TGTGCCAGCTCATCAAGTAGAGCCAGCCCCCCAGGGGGCTACACCTTC
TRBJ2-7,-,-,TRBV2,CASSNRGGALEQYF,TGTGCCAGCAGTAACAGGGGGGGGGCCCTCGAGCAGTACTTC
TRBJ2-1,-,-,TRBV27,CASSFEGADNEQFF,TGTGCCAGCAGTTTTGAGGGAGCTGACAATGAGCAGTTCTTC
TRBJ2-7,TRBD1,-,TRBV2,CASTSGTDNYEQYF,TGTGCCAGCACCTCCGGGACAGATAACTACGAGCAGTACTTC